The entry that follows covers one T cell receptor beta chain sequence. Per the original data handling: Reference gene primers were amplified, and this amplification served to estimate nucleated cell counts. Repertoires were generated with immunoSEQ multiplex PCR, while TCRdb's copy carries only in-frame clones and drops some. That table gives V, J and clone size, and the DNA gave D and trimming. Among about 160,000 clones listed, almost 85% were seen once. The record originates from a study of blood T cell repertoires in COVID-19. Study at large: From the United States, Italy and Spain came samples of acute and convalescent COVID-19. T cells, B-cell-depleted T cells, or PBMCs supplied cDNA or gDNA.

From germline, CDR1 is KGHDR and CDR2 SFDVKD. The CDR3 length is 10 residues. Trimming left V 9 bases short and J 8 bases short, with 7 bases between. This TCR was recovered from a woman older than 75 with acute or convalescent COVID-19. Source material: peripheral blood. V gene TRBV24-1 combines with J gene TRBJ1-5; no clear D gene. CDR3 region: CATQEEPQHF. CDR3 nucleotides: TGTGCCACCCAGGAGGAGCCCCAGCATTTT.